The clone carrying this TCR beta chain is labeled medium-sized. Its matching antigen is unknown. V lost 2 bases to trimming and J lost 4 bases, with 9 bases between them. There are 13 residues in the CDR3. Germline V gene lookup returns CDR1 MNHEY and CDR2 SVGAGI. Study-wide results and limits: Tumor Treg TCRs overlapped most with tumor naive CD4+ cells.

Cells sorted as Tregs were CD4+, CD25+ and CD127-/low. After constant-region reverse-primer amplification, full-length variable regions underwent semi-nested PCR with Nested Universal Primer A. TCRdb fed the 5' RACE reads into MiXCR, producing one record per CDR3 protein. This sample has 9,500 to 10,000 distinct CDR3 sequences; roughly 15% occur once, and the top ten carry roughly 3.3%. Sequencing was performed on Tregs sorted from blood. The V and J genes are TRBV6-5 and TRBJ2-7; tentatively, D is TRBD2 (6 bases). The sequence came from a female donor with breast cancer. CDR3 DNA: TGTGCCAGCAGTTACGCCGGGAGTTACGAGCAGTACTTC. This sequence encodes CASSYAGSYEQYF.